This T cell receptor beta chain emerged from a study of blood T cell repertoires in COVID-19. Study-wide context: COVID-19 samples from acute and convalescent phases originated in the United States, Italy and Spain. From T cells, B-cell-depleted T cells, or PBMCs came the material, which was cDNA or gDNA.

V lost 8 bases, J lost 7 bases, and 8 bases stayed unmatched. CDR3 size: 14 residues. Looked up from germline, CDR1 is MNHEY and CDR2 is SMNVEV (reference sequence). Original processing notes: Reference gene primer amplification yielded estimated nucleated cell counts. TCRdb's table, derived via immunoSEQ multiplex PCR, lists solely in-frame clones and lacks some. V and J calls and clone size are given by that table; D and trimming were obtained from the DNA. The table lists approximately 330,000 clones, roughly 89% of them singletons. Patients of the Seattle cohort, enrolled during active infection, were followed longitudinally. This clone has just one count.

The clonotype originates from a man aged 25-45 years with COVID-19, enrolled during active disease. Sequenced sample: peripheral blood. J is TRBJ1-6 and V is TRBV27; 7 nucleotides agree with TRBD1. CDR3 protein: CASGFVQGNSPLHF. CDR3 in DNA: TGTGCCAGCGGATTTGTACAGGGGAATTCACCCCTCCACTTT.